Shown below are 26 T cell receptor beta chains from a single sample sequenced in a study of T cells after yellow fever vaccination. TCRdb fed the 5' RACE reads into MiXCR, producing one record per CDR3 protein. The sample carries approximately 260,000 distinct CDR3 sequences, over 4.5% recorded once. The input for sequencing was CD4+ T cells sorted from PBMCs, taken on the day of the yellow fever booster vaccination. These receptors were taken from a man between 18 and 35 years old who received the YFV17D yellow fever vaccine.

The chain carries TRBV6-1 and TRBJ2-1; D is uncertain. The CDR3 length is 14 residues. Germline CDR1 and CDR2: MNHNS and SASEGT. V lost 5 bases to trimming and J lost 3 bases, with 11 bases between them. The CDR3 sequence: CASSPRPSYNEQFF. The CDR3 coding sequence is TGTGCCAGCAGTCCCCGGCCGAGCTACAATGAGCAGTTCTTC.

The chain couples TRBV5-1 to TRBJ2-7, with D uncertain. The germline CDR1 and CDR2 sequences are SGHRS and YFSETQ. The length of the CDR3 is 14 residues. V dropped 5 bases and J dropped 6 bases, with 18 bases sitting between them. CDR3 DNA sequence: TGCGCCAGCAGAAAAGAACTCTTTGTCCCCGAGCAGTACTTC. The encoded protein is CASRKELFVPEQYF.

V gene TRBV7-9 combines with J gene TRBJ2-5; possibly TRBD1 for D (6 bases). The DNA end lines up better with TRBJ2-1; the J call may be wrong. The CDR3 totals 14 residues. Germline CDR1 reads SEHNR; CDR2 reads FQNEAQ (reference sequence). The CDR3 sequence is CASSRGGREETQFF. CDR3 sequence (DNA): TGTGCCAGCAGCCGAGGGGGTAGGGAAGAGACCCAGTTCTTC.

The CDR3 DNA reads as TGCAGTGGGGCGGAAGCGAACACCGGGGAGCTGTTTTTT. Translation gives CSGAEANTGELFF. V usage is TRBV20-1 and J usage is TRBJ2-2; D gene uncertain. Per the germline V gene, CDR1 is DFQATT and CDR2 is SNEGSKA (reference sequence). The CDR3 extends over 13 amino acids. V was cut by 7 bases and J by 0 bases, with 9 bases left in between.

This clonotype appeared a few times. The CDR3 region is CASSSNRGWDEQYV. In DNA form, the CDR3 reads TGTGCCAGCAGCTCTAACAGGGGATGGGACGAGCAGTACGTC. V gene TRBV28 combines with J gene TRBJ2-7, with 7 bases lining up with TRBD1. The germline V gene has CDR1 MDHEN and CDR2 SYDVKM. V lost 6 bases to trimming and J lost 5 bases; unmatched junction nucleotides: 10. This CDR3 is 14 amino acids long.

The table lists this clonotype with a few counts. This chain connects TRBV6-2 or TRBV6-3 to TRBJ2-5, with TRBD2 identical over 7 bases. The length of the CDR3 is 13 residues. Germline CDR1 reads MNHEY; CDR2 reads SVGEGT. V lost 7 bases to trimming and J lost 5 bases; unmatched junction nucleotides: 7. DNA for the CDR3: TGTGCCAGCAACCGACTAGCCGCCGAGACCCAGTACTTC. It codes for CASNRLAAETQYF.

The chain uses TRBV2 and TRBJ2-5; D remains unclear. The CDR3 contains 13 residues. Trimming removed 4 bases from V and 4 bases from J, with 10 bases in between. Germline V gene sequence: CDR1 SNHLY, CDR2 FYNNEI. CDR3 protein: CASSGALAETQYF. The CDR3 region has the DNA TGTGCCAGCAGTGGTGCATTAGCAGAGACCCAGTACTTC.

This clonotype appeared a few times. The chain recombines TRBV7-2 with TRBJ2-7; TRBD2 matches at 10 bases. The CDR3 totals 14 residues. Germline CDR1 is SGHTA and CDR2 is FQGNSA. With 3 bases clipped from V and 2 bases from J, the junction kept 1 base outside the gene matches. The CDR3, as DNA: TGTGCCAGCAGCTTTACTAGCGGGGCCTACGAGCAGTACGTC. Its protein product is CASSFTSGAYEQYV.

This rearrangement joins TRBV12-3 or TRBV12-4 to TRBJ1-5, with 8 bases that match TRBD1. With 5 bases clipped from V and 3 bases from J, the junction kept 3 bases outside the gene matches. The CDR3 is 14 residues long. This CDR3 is CASSQGAANQPQHF. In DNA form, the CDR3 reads TGTGCCAGCAGTCAGGGGGCTGCCAATCAGCCCCAGCATTTT.

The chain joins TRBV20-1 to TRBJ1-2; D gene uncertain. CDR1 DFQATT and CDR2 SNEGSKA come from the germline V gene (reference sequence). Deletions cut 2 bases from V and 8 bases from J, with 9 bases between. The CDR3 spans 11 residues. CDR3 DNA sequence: TGCAGTGCTAGAATTACTGGCGGCTACACCTTC. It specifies CSARITGGYTF.

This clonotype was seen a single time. This CDR3 is CASSSGQGVEKLFF. The CDR3 region has the DNA TGTGCCAGCAGTTCCGGGCAGGGCGTAGAAAAACTGTTTTTT. This chain joins TRBV12-3 or TRBV12-4 and TRBJ1-4, with D maybe TRBD1 (5 bases). There are 14 residues in the CDR3. Trimming cost V 4 bases and J 8 bases, with 14 bases left between them.

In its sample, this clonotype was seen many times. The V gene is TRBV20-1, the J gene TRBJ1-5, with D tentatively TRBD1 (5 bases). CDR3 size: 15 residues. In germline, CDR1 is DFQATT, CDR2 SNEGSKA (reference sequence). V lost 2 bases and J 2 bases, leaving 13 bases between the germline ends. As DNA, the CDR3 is TGCAGTGCTAGATGGGGGAGGTTGGGCAATCAGCCCCAGCATTTT. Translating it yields CSARWGRLGNQPQHF.

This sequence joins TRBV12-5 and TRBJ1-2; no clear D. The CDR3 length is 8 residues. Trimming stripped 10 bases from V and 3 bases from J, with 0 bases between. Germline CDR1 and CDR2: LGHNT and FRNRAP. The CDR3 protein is CANYGYTF. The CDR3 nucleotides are TGTGCTAACTATGGCTACACCTTC. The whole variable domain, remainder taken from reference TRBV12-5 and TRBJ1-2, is DARVTQTPRHKVTEMGQEVTMRCQPILGHNTVFWYRQTMMQGLELLAYFRNRAPLDDSGMPKDRFSAEMPDATLATLKIQPSEPRDSAVYFCANYGYTFGSGTRLTVV.

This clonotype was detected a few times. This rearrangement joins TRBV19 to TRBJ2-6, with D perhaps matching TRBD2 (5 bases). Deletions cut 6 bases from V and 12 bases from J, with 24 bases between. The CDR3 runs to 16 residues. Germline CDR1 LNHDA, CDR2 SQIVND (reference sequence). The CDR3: CASRIVGGAPAGVLTF. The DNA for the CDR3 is TGTGCCAGTAGAATTGTAGGCGGCGCACCGGCGGGCGTCCTGACTTTC.

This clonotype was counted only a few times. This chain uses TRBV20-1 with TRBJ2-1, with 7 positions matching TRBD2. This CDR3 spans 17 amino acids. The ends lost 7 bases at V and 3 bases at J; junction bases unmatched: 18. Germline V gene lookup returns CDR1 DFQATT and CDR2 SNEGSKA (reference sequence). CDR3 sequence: CSVTRTQSRGNYNEQFF. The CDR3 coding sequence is TGCAGTGTCACCCGAACACAGTCGCGGGGGAACTACAATGAGCAGTTCTTC.

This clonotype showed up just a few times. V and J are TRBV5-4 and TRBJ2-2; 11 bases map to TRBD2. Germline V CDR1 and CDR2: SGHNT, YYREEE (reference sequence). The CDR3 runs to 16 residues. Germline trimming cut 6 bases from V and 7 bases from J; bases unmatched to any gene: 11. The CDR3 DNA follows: TGTGCCAGCAAGCTAGCGGGGGGACCTGGGGGCGGGGAGCTGTTTTTT. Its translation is CASKLAGGPGGGELFF.

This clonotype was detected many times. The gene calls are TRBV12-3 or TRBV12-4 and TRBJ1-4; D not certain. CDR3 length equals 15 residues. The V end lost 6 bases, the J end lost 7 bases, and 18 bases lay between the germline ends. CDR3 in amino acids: CASSPTTGAGEKLFF. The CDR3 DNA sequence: TGTGCCAGCAGCCCTACGACCGGCGCGGGTGAAAAACTGTTTTTT.

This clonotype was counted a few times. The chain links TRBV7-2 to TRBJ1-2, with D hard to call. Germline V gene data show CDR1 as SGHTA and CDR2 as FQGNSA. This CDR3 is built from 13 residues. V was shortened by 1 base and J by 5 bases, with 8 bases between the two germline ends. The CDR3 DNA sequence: TGTGCCAGCAGCTTAGAACCGGGATATGGCTACACCTTC. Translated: CASSLEPGYGYTF.

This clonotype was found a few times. For the CDR3, the DNA is TGTGCCAGCGCTAAGGGACAGGGGGAGACCCAGTACTTC. Encoded protein: CASAKGQGETQYF. The rearrangement joins TRBV28 to TRBJ2-5, with 10 bases aligning to TRBD1. The junction had 5 bases not matched to a gene; V was cut back by 8 bases and J by 5 bases. Germline CDR1 reads MDHEN; CDR2 reads SYDVKM. This CDR3 is built from 13 residues.

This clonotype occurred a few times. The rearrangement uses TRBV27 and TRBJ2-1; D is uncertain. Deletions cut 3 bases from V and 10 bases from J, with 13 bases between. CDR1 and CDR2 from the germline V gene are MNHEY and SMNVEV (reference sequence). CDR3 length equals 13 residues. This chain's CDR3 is CASSFMGFGEQFF. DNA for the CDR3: TGTGCCAGCAGTTTTATGGGGTTTGGGGAGCAGTTCTTC.

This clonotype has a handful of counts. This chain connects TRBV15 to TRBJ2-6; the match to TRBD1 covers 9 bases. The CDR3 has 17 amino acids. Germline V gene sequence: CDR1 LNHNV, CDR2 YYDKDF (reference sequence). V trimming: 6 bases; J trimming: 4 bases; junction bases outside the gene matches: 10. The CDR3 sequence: CATSPRTGVSGANVLTF. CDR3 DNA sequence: TGTGCCACCAGTCCACGGACAGGGGTGTCCGGGGCCAACGTCCTGACTTTC.

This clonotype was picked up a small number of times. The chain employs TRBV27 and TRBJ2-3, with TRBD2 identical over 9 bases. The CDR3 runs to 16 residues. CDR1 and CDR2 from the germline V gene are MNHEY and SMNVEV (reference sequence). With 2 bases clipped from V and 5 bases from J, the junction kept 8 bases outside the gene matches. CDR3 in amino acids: CASSLTAGGHQDTQYF. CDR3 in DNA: TGTGCCAGCAGTTTAACGGCGGGGGGGCATCAAGATACGCAGTATTTT.

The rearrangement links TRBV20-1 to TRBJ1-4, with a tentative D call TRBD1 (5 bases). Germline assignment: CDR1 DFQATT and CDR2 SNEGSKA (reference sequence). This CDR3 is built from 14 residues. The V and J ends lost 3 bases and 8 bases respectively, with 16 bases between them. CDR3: CSASLGQGGEKLFF. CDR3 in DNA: TGCAGTGCTAGCCTGGGGCAGGGAGGCGAAAAACTGTTTTTT.

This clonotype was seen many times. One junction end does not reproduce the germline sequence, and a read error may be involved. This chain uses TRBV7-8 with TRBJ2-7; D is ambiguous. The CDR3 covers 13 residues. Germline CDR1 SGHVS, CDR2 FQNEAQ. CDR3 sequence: CASSPYTVVTLSF. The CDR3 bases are TGTGCCAGCAGCCCATACACCGTCGTAACACTCAGTTTC. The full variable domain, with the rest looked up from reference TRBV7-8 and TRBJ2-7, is GAGVSQSPRYKVAKRGQDVALRCDPISGHVSLFWYQQALGQGPEFLTYFQNEAQLDKSGLPSDRFFAERPEGSVSTLKIQRTQQEDSAVYLCASSPYTVVTLSFGPGTRLTVT.

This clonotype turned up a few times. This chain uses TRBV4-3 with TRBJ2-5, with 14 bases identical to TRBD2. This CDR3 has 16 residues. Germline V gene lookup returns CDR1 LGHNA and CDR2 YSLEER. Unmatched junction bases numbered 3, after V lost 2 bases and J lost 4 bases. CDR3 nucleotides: TGCGCCAGCAGCCAAACCGGGACTAGCGGGGGAGAGACCCAGTACTTC. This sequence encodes CASSQTGTSGGETQYF.

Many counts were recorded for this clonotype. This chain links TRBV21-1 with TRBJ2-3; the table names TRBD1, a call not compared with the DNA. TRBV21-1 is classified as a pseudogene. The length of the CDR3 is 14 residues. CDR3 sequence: CASSPQGSKDTQYF. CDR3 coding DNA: TGTGCCAGCAGCCCACAGGGTTCGAAGGATACGCAGTATTTT.